This T cell receptor beta chain was sequenced in a study of blood T cell repertoires in COVID-19. Only in-frame clones appear in the TCRdb table, and some are missing; sequencing was by immunoSEQ multiplex PCR. Counted here are just over 90,000 clones, around four fifths occurring once; the ten biggest clones make up 15% to 20%. CDR3 size: 14 residues. Germline V gene lookup returns CDR1 MRHNA and CDR2 SNTAGT. The V segment lost 6 bases and the J segment 5 bases; nucleotides outside the gene matches: 9. The sequenced sample was peripheral blood. The origin of this receptor is a human donor in a cohort sampled during active COVID-19. V and J are TRBV6-4 and TRBJ2-5, with 7 bases fitting TRBD1. The CDR3 here is CASSYRDRRETQYF. Here the CDR3 DNA reads TGTGCCAGCAGCTACCGGGACAGACGGGAGACCCAGTACTTC.